What follows is one T cell receptor beta chain and its context. Its specificity is unknown. The record originates from a study of shared clonotypes between healthy human individuals. At the level of the study: The cohort comprised a couple of women and a few men. Their ages spanned 18 to 49 years. Findings and caveats of the study: What rarefaction showed was incomplete sorted-subset sequencing despite large depth. Generally, naive subsets came out with larger estimated richness than memory subsets.

Clones were read by immunoSEQ multiplex PCR, and TCRdb kept only the in-frame ones, dropping some. Of more than 2 million clones detected, around 95% appear once; the ten largest clones hold more than 1.5%. Naive CD8 isolation took CD45RO-negative cells positively selected for CCR7 and excluded terminally differentiated effector memory CD45RA+ cells. The study enrolled healthy HIV-negative adults without recent acute infections or vaccinations as donors. Trimming left V 4 bases short and J 4 bases short, with 4 bases between. Germline V gene lookup returns CDR1 MNHNS and CDR2 SASEGT. The CDR3 spans 11 residues.

The specimen sequenced was naive CD8+ T cells from PBMCs. The clonotype was recovered from a man between 18 and 35 years old in good health. Some clones in this sample may be carry-over from other donors' samples. The V and J genes are TRBV6-1 and TRBJ1-2; D is undetermined. CDR3 bases: TGTGCCAGCAGTGCTCCCTATGGCTACACCTTC. It translates to CASSAPYGYTF.